This T cell receptor beta chain derives from a study of beta chain features in type 1 diabetes (dated by TCRdb to 2016 to 2019). For context, the study as a whole: Mean age, gender distribution, total cell number and subset yield did not differ between patients and healthy donors. A total of 90 million to 140 million sorted cells were examined across all samples, and RNA yield correlated strongly with the number of cells per subset. In the study, TCRB repertoires of sorted circulating CD4+ T cell subsets from recently diagnosed type 1 diabetes patients were compared with those of matched healthy donors. Naive and central memory subsets were obtained from all 30 or so donors, but regulatory and stem cell-like memory subsets were isolated from only 8 patients and roughly 8 healthy donors.

The full study reports these points: Fewer insertions and more nucleotide deletions at VDJ recombination sites were observed in patients with type 1 diabetes, implying thymic rearrangement abnormalities. A moderate but significant shortening of TCRB CDR3 length was observed in type 1 diabetes patients in all four CD4+ subsets. Because the HLA sub-analyses included only small numbers of individuals, any influence of HLA type on TCRB rearrangement was left unresolved. Naive, central memory and regulatory TCRB repertoires appeared more similar among patients than among healthy donors. Because cDNA was sequenced instead of genomic DNA, activated cells with high expression could be over-represented, although the groups did not differ in activation or CD3 levels. PCR may preferentially amplify shorter templates, but because patient and control samples were amplified and corrected together, any resulting skew would affect both groups equally.

Remarks on this clone: Its antigen is unknown. It has no much larger one-base neighbor in the sample; base qualities were not kept. Other DNA sequences within the sample encode an identical CDR3.

All of the isolated RNA was reverse transcribed with the High Capacity cDNA Reverse Transcription Kit, so expressed TCRB transcripts were sequenced. Deep immunoSEQ sequencing was applied to naive, central memory and regulatory T cell samples, giving an average of roughly 3.5 million total reads per sample. Sorted cells were lysed in RLT buffer and RNA was extracted with DNase-treated RNeasy Micro or Mini kits, depending on cell number. To prevent cross-contamination, each cell subset was processed individually, whereas patient and healthy donor samples were processed jointly. TCRB sequences were amplified from cDNA with the immunoSEQ multiplex PCR, producing 87-bp fragments spanning the CDR3 region. The amplicons were sequenced using the Illumina HiSeq platform. Regarding the original processing steps: Synthetic template baselines were used to correct PCR bias computationally, reads within Hamming distance 2 were collapsed, and singletons that could not be merged were discarded. Reads were aligned against IMGT so that V, D and J genes, CDR3 length and insertions or deletions at six rearrangement sites could be assigned. Clonotype counts were normalized to sorted cell number within each subset before computing true diversity and Gini coefficients with the tcR R package. The overlap coefficient, calculated on TCRB nucleotide sequences, was used to quantify repertoire sharing. Entries here come from immuneACCESS through TCRdb and include only in-frame sequences with V and J called. Some clones fail to appear in such tables; in the studies checked, an unresolved V gene covers under half of the shortfall, and the cause of the remainder is unknown. Clonal size and the V and J genes are those of that table, whereas D and trimming came from the DNA. This sample is represented by around 160,000 clones; around 9.7% of them were singletons. The biggest ten clones account for around 0.64% of the sample.

Each donor gave one peripheral blood draw, averaging about 120 mL, which was collected into heparinised tubes. A BD FACSAria II and a panel including CD45RO, CCR7, CD25, CD127, CD95 and CD27 were used to sort naive, central memory, regulatory and stem cell-like memory CD4+ T cells. Purity was above 95% for every sorted population. Right away, PBMCs were isolated by Lymphoprep density gradient centrifugation and were stained directly, with no culture step. To minimize batch effects, samples were stained and sorted in pairs, one healthy donor with one patient per experiment. V sheds 0 bases and J sheds 5 bases, leaving 3 bases between their ends. The germline V gene (reference sequence) yields DFQATT for CDR1 and SNEGSKA for CDR2. Inclusive of the bounding cysteine and phenylalanine, the CDR3 is 11 residues long. Only the CDR3 DNA is retained, 33 bases long and in frame from the first base.

The chain uses TRBV20-1 and TRBJ2-3; no D gene can be assigned with confidence. This receptor was obtained from a woman aged 30 to 39 with type 1 diabetes. Input material: central memory CD4+ T cells from blood. The CDR3 reads CSARDLDTQYF. The base sequence is TGCAGTGCTAGAGACCTAGATACGCAGTATTTT.